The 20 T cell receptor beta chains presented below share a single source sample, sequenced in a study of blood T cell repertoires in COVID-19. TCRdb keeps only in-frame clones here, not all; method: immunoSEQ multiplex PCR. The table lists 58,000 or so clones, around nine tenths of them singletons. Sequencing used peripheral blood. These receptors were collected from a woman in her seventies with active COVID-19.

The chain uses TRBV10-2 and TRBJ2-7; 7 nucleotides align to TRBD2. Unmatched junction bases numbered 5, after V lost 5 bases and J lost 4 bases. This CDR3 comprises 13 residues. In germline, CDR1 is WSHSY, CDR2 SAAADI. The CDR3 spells CASSLGGRYEQYF. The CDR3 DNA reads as TGCGCCAGCAGTTTAGGCGGGAGATACGAGCAGTACTTC.

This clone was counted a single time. The DNA of the CDR3 is TGCGCCAGCAGCCAAGATCAGTTAACAACCACCTACGAGCAGTACTTC. It encodes CASSQDQLTTTYEQYF. The chain has TRBV4-1 and TRBJ2-7, with no clear D. Trimming took off 0 bases at V and 2 bases at J, with 14 bases between the two ends. CDR1 and CDR2 from the germline V gene are MGHRA and YSYEKL. The length of the CDR3 is 16 residues.

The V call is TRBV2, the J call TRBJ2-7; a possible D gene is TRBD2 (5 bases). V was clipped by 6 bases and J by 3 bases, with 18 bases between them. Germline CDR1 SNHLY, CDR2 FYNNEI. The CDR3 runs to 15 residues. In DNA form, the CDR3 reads TGTGCCAGCAGGAGGGATGGGCTAGCAGACTACGAGCAGTACTTC. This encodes CASRRDGLADYEQYF.

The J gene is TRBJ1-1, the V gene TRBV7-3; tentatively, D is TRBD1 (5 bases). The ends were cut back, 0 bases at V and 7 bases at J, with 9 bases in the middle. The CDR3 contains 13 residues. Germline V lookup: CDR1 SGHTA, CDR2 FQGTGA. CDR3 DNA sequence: TGTGCCAGCAGCTTAACGCCGACAGATGAAGCTTTCTTT. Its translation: CASSLTPTDEAFF.

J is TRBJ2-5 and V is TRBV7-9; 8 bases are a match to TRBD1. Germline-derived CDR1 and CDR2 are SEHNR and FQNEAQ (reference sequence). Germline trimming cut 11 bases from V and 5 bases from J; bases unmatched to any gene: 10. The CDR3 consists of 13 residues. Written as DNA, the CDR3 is TGTGCCGGATCGACAGGGGACCCGGAGACCCAGTACTTC. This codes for CAGSTGDPETQYF.

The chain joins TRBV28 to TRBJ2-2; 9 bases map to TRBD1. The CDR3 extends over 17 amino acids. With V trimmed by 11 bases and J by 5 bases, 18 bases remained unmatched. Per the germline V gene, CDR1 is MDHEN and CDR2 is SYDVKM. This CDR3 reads CAGPTGYTGGWTGELFF. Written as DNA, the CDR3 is TGTGCCGGGCCTACTGGATATACAGGGGGCTGGACCGGGGAGCTGTTTTTT.

The CDR3 loop reads CASSQRGLAGAGTGELFF. The CDR3 bases are TGTGCCAGCAGCCAGAGGGGACTAGCGGGGGCGGGAACCGGGGAGCTGTTTTTT. This chain connects TRBV3-1 (or the pseudogene TRBV3-2) to TRBJ2-2, with TRBD2 matching 14 bases. Germline values: CDR1 LGHDT, CDR2 YNNKEL (reference sequence). CDR3 length equals 18 residues. Trimming at V came to 3 bases and at J to 5 bases, leaving 8 bases not matched to a gene.

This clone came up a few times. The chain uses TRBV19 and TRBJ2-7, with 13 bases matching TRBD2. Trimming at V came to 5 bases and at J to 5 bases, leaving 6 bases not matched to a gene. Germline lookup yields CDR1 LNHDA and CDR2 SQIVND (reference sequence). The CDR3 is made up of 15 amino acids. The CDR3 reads CASSSGTSGINEQYF. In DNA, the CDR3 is TGTGCCAGTAGTTCCGGGACTAGCGGGATTAACGAGCAGTACTTC.

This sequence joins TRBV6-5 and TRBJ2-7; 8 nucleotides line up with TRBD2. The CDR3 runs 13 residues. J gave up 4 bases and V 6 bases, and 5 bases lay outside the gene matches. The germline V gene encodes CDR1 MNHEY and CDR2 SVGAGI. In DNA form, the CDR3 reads TGTGCCAGCAGCCCGGGGGGGGTTTACGAGCAGTACTTC. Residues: CASSPGGVYEQYF.

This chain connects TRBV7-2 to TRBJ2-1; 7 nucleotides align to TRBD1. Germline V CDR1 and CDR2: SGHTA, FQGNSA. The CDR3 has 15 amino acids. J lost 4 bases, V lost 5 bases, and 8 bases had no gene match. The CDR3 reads CASSLWTGSYNEQFF. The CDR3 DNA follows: TGTGCCAGCAGCCTTTGGACAGGCTCTTACAATGAGCAGTTCTTC.

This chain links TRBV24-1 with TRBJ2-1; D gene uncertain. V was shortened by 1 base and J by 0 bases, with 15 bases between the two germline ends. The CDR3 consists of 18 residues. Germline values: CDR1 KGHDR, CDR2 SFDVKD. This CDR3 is CATSDLGSGLDSYNEQFF. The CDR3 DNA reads TGTGCCACCAGTGATTTAGGTTCCGGCCTAGACTCCTACAATGAGCAGTTCTTC.

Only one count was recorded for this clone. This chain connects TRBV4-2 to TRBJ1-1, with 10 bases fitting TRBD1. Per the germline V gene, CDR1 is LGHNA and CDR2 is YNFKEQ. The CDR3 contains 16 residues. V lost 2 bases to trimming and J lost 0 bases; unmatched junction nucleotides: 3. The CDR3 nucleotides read TGTGCCAGCAGCCAAAGACAGGGGGCCATGAACACTGAAGCTTTCTTT. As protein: CASSQRQGAMNTEAFF.

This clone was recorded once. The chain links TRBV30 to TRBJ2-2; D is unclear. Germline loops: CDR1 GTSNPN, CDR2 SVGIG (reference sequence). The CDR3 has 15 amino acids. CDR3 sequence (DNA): TGTGCATGGCAATTCACTCCCCCTAACACCGGGGAGCTGTTTTTT. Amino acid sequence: CAWQFTPPNTGELFF.

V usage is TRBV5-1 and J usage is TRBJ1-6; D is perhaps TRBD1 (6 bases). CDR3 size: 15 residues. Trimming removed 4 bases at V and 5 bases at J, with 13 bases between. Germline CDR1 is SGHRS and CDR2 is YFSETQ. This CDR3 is CASSPHRADNSPLHF. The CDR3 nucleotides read TGCGCCAGCAGCCCCCACAGGGCTGATAATTCACCCCTCCACTTT.

The CDR3 DNA follows: TGTGCCAGCAGCGGGGGACAGGGGGCGAAAAATTCACCCCTCCACTTT. Protein sequence: CASSGGQGAKNSPLHF. This rearrangement joins TRBV5-6 to TRBJ1-6; 12 positions agree with TRBD1. This CDR3 has 16 amino acids. J was trimmed by 7 bases and V by 4 bases; bases with no gene match: 6. Germline-derived CDR1 and CDR2 are SGHDT and YYEEEE. Full variable domain (rest looked up from reference TRBV5-6 and TRBJ1-6): DAGVTQSPTHLIKTRGQQVTLRCSPKSGHDTVSWYQQALGQGPQFIFQYYEEEERQRGNFPDRFSGHQFPNYSSELNVNALLLGDSALYLCASSGGQGAKNSPLHFGNGTRLTVT.

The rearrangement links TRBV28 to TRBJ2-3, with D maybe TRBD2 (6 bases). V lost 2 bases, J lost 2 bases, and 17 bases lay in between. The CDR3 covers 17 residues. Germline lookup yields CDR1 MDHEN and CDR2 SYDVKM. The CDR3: CASSLVGAGSSTDTQYF. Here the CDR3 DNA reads TGTGCCAGCAGTTTAGTTGGCGCGGGATCATCCACAGATACGCAGTATTTT.

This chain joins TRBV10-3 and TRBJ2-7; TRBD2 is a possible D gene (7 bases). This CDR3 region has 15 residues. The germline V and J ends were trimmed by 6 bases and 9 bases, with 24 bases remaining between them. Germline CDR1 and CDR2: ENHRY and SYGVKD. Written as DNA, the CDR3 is TGTGCCATCAGGGCCGACGGGCAGGGAGGGGGTGTGCAGTACTTC. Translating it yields CAIRADGQGGGVQYF.

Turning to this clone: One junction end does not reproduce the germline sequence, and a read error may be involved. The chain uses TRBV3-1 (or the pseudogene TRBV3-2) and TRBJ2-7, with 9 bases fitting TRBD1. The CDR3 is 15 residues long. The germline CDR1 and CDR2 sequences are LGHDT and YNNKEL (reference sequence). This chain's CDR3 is CASSQAGQGLYERYF. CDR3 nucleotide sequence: TGTGCCAGCAGCCAAGCGGGACAGGGATTGTACGAGCGGTACTTC.

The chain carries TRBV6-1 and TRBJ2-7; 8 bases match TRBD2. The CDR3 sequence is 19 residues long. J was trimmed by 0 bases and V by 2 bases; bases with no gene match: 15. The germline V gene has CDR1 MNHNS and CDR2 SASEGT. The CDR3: CASSELETGRAESSYEQYF. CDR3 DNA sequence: TGTGCCAGCAGTGAACTCGAAACCGGGAGGGCCGAGAGCTCCTACGAGCAGTACTTC.

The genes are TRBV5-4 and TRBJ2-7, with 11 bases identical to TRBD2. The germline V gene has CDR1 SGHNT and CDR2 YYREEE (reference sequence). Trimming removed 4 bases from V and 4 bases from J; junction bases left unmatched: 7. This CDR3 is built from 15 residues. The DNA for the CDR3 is TGTGCCAGCAGCCCGCGGACTAGCGGGTCTTACGAGCAGTACTTC. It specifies CASSPRTSGSYEQYF.